This T cell receptor (beta chain) was identified in a study of vaccination and CD4 T cells after COVID-19. A note on this clonotype: The antigen remains unidentified.

The sample's treatment: roughly 10-day PBMC culture with coronavirus spike peptide pools or control peptides (ViraFEST assay). ViraFEST relied on peptide pools to expand antigen-specific T cells; the TCRs were sequenced afterward. The Oncomine TCR Beta short-read assay sequenced DNA from cultured CD4+ T cells. TCRdb passed the PCR reads through MiXCR, listing each CDR3 protein once. This table holds about 8,000 distinct CDR3 sequences, 45% to 55% found once. The J segment lost 4 bases and the V segment lost 5 bases, leaving 13 bases of the junction unmatched. Germline-derived CDR1 and CDR2 are MNHNS and SASEGT. This CDR3 region has 17 residues.

The material sequenced was CD4+ T cells from blood, cultured in vitro. The V and J genes are TRBV6-1 and TRBJ2-1; 8 bases align to TRBD2. This receptor was taken from a human donor who had recovered from COVID-19. CDR3 sequence: CASSRGGLAGPYNEQFF. DNA of the CDR3: TGTGCCAGCAGTCGGGGGGGTCTAGCGGGTCCGTACAATGAGCAGTTCTTC.